Below, 31 T cell receptor beta chains from the same sample are listed, as sequenced in a study of blood T cell repertoires in COVID-19 (dated by TCRdb to about 2020). The library was generated by the immunoSEQ multiplex PCR assay. The table was pulled from immuneACCESS by TCRdb, which kept in-frame rearrangements only. Such tables lose some clones; where checked, under half of the loss comes from unresolved V genes, and the rest has no known cause. The sample table contains about 170,000 clones; only one count was recorded for approximately 85% of them. Clones ranked in the top ten supply 1% to 1.5% of the sample. Sequencing input: peripheral blood. Receptor source: a man aged 60 to 69 who had recovered from COVID-19.

The rearrangement links TRBV27 to TRBJ2-1; possible D gene TRBD2, 5 bases. V shed 5 bases and J shed 9 bases, with 14 bases lying between them. The CDR3 is made up of 13 amino acids. From germline, CDR1 is MNHEY and CDR2 SMNVEV (reference sequence). CDR3 sequence: CASSRARRGEQFF. The CDR3 nucleotides are TGTGCCAGCAGTAGGGCACGTCGGGGTGAGCAGTTCTTC.

The chain joins TRBV6-5 to TRBJ1-1, with D uncertain. This CDR3 has 15 residues. V was shortened by 5 bases and J by 2 bases, with 15 bases between the two germline ends. CDR1 is MNHEY, CDR2 SVGAGI, per germline. CDR3 sequence: CASSPGRLINTEAFF. DNA for the CDR3: TGTGCCAGCAGTCCGGGTCGCCTTATAAACACTGAAGCTTTCTTT.

The chain couples TRBV4-1 to TRBJ1-1; 7 nucleotides agree with TRBD1. The CDR3 is 18 residues long. V lost 0 bases, J lost 1 base, and 11 bases stayed unmatched. From germline, CDR1 is MGHRA and CDR2 YSYEKL. The CDR3 loop is CASSQDRQGGPKNTEAFF. In DNA, the CDR3 is TGCGCCAGCAGCCAAGATCGGCAGGGGGGCCCGAAGAACACTGAAGCTTTCTTT.

V and J are TRBV6-5 and TRBJ2-7; the D is unclear. Germline CDR1 and CDR2: MNHEY and SVGAGI. There are 13 residues in the CDR3. Trimming stripped 7 bases from V and 0 bases from J, with 10 bases between. The CDR3 loop reads CASTGAPSYEQYF. CDR3 nucleotides: TGTGCCAGCACAGGTGCCCCCTCCTACGAGCAGTACTTC.

This rearrangement joins TRBV5-8 to TRBJ2-2; 11 nucleotides align to TRBD1. CDR3 length: 16 amino acids. With V trimmed by 5 bases and J by 3 bases, 6 bases remained unmatched. CDR1 SGHTS and CDR2 YDEGEE come from the germline V gene. For the CDR3, the DNA is TGTGCCAGCAGATCGGACAGGGGGCTGTACACCGGGGAGCTGTTTTTT. This gives the protein CASRSDRGLYTGELFF. Based on the CDR3 plus reference TRBV5-8 and TRBJ2-2, the full variable domain is EAGVTQSPTHLIKTRGQQATLRCSPISGHTSVYWYQQALGLGLQFLLWYDEGEERNRGNFPPRFSGRQFPNYSSELNVNALELEDSALYLCASRSDRGLYTGELFFGEGSRLTVL.

The chain has TRBV19 and TRBJ1-2; 7 bases are shared with TRBD1. CDR1 and CDR2 from the germline V gene are LNHDA and SQIVND (reference sequence). V was clipped by 8 bases and J by 8 bases; unmatched bases: 17. The CDR3 has 15 residues. CDR3 residues: CASGRTDLTGEGYTF. In DNA form, the CDR3 reads TGTGCCAGTGGAAGAACCGACTTAACAGGGGAGGGCTACACCTTC.

V usage is TRBV11-2 and J usage is TRBJ2-7; D perhaps matches TRBD1 (6 bases). Germline V lookup: CDR1 SGHAT, CDR2 FQNNGV. V gave up 3 bases and J gave up 1 base, with 13 bases separating them. This CDR3 is 15 amino acids long. CDR3 region: CASSLNRELSYEQYF. As DNA, the CDR3 is TGTGCCAGCAGCTTGAACAGGGAGTTGTCCTACGAGCAGTACTTC.

Only one count was recorded for this clone. V and J are TRBV19 and TRBJ1-2; TRBD1 agrees at 7 bases. The CDR3 sequence is 15 residues long. The junction had 11 bases not matched to a gene; V was cut back by 6 bases and J by 4 bases. CDR1 and CDR2 from the germline V gene are LNHDA and SQIVND (reference sequence). CDR3 nucleotide sequence: TGTGCCAGTAGGGCCCGGGACAGCGTTTTCTATGGCTACACCTTC. This codes for CASRARDSVFYGYTF. The full variable domain, completed using reference TRBV19 and TRBJ1-2, is DGGITQSPKYLFRKEGQNVTLSCEQNLNHDAMYWYRQDPGQGLRLIYYSQIVNDFQKGDIAEGYSVSREKKESFPLTVTSAQKNPTAFYLCASRARDSVFYGYTFGSGTRLTVV.

The J gene is TRBJ1-5, the V gene TRBV6-5; no clear D. Germline assignment: CDR1 MNHEY and CDR2 SVGAGI. The CDR3 is made up of 14 amino acids. Trimming left V 6 bases short and J 3 bases short, with 12 bases between. CDR3 nucleotide sequence: TGTGCCAGCAGCAGTATTCGGGACAATCAGCCCCAGCATTTT. Its translation is CASSSIRDNQPQHF.

There are a few counts of this clone. This chain connects TRBV9 to TRBJ1-6; D uncertain. The CDR3 is 15 residues long. The V end was cut by 1 base, the J end by 10 bases, with 15 bases between. Germline-derived CDR1 and CDR2 are SGDLS and YYNGEE. CDR3 region: CASSVTPSGGSPLHF. Here the CDR3 DNA reads TGTGCCAGCAGCGTAACCCCGTCGGGTGGATCACCCCTCCACTTT.

The V call is TRBV7-6, the J call TRBJ1-1; 7 bases agree with TRBD1. With V trimmed by 5 bases and J by 9 bases, 12 bases remained unmatched. This CDR3 has 14 residues. Germline V gene sequence: CDR1 SGHVS, CDR2 FNYEAQ. The DNA for the CDR3 is TGTGCCAGCAGCCCAGAATCGACAGGGCTGAAAGCTTTCTTT. Amino acids: CASSPESTGLKAFF.

V is TRBV30 and J is TRBJ2-4, with D perhaps matching TRBD1 (6 bases). The CDR3 contains 14 residues. Germline V gene data show CDR1 as GTSNPN and CDR2 as SVGIG (reference sequence). V gave up 1 base and J gave up 8 bases, with 15 bases separating them. CDR3 nucleotides: TGTGCCTGGAGTGGTGAAGGGGGTTCGTACATTCAGTACTTC. Translation gives CAWSGEGGSYIQYF.

The genes are TRBV5-1 and TRBJ1-6; 7 positions agree with TRBD1. After removal of 3 bases from V and 10 bases from J, the junction contained 10 bases not matched to a gene. The V gene's germline CDR1 is SGHRS and CDR2 YFSETQ. The CDR3 has 15 residues. Here the CDR3 DNA reads TGCGCCAGCAGCTCGTCAACAGGGGCCCGGTCACCCCTCCACTTT. Translating it yields CASSSSTGARSPLHF. The full variable domain, rest sourced from reference TRBV5-1 and TRBJ1-6, is KAGVTQTPRYLIKTRGQQVTLSCSPISGHRSVSWYQQTPGQGLQFLFEYFSETQRNKGNFPGRFSGRQFSNSRSEMNVSTLELGDSALYLCASSSSTGARSPLHFGNGTRLTVT.

This clone showed up just once. The chain recombines TRBV5-6 with TRBJ1-1; 9 bases map to TRBD1. The V gene's germline CDR1 is SGHDT and CDR2 YYEEEE. The CDR3 spans 16 residues. V shed 4 bases, J shed 2 bases, and the junction held 9 bases outside the gene matches. In nucleotides, the CDR3 is TGTGCCAGCAGCATACAGGGGGCAGGGAAAAACACTGAAGCTTTCTTT. Its protein is CASSIQGAGKNTEAFF. Using reference TRBV5-6 and TRBJ1-1 for the parts outside the CDR3, the full variable domain is DAGVTQSPTHLIKTRGQQVTLRCSPKSGHDTVSWYQQALGQGPQFIFQYYEEEERQRGNFPDRFSGHQFPNYSSELNVNALLLGDSALYLCASSIQGAGKNTEAFFGQGTRLTVV.

This clone was seen a few times. The chain employs TRBV24-1 and TRBJ1-1; D not certain. The germline V gene has CDR1 KGHDR and CDR2 SFDVKD. This CDR3 is 12 amino acids long. Trimming left V 5 bases short and J 1 base short, with 4 bases between. CDR3 nucleotides: TGTGCCACCAGTGGGCAGAACACTGAAGCTTTCTTT. Protein sequence: CATSGQNTEAFF.

This clone was seen a handful of times. The V call is TRBV12-5, the J call TRBJ2-7; 10 bases match TRBD1. This CDR3 region has 16 residues. V lost 5 bases to trimming and J lost 6 bases; unmatched junction nucleotides: 13. The germline gives CDR1 LGHNT, CDR2 FRNRAP. This chain's CDR3 is CASGPWSGQGISEQYF. The CDR3 DNA sequence: TGTGCTAGTGGTCCATGGTCGGGACAGGGGATTAGCGAGCAGTACTTC.

As DNA, the CDR3 is TGTGCCAGCAGCATGCCGGGGGGCGGAAACACCATATATTTT. It codes for CASSMPGGGNTIYF. The chain uses TRBV6-5 and TRBJ1-3; a possible D gene is TRBD1 (6 bases). V gave up 6 bases and J gave up 4 bases, with 13 bases separating them. Germline CDR1 reads MNHEY; CDR2 reads SVGAGI. The CDR3 spans 14 residues.

The gene calls are TRBV9 and TRBJ2-3; 9 positions match TRBD2. From germline, CDR1 is SGDLS and CDR2 YYNGEE. Unmatched junction bases numbered 6, after V lost 0 bases and J lost 4 bases. There are 16 residues in the CDR3. This CDR3 is CASSVAWAGGPDTQYF. The DNA for the CDR3 is TGTGCCAGCAGCGTAGCTTGGGCGGGGGGGCCAGATACGCAGTATTTT.

J is TRBJ1-2 and V is TRBV4-3, with 7 bases identical to TRBD1. The CDR3 totals 15 residues. Trimming cost V 4 bases and J 4 bases; bases outside gene matches: 9. The germline CDR1 and CDR2 sequences are LGHNA and YSLEER. For the CDR3, the DNA is TGCGCCAGCAGCCCCGCAGGGGGAATATCCTATGGCTACACCTTC. Its translation is CASSPAGGISYGYTF.

The chain links TRBV7-2 to TRBJ2-5; weak D call: TRBD1 (6 bases). This CDR3 has 14 amino acids. The V gene lost 3 bases and the J gene lost 5 bases, with 13 bases spanning the gap. Per the germline V gene, CDR1 is SGHTA and CDR2 is FQGNSA. As DNA, the CDR3 is TGTGCCAGCAGCTTTACAGGGACGGAGGAGACCCAGTACTTC. Translation gives CASSFTGTEETQYF.

V is TRBV7-2 and J is TRBJ2-3, with D possibly matching TRBD2 (7 bases). V lost 1 base and J 8 bases, leaving 19 bases between the germline ends. Germline CDR1 is SGHTA and CDR2 is FQGNSA. The CDR3 sequence is 16 residues long. CDR3 in amino acids: CASSLERAGEGGTQYF. In DNA form, the CDR3 reads TGTGCCAGCAGCTTAGAGAGGGCCGGGGAGGGGGGTACGCAGTATTTT. Full variable domain (outside the CDR3, taken from reference TRBV7-2 and TRBJ2-3): GAGVSQSPSNKVTEKGKDVELRCDPISGHTALYWYRQSLGQGLEFLIYFQGNSAPDKSGLPSDRFSAERTGGSVSTLTIQRTQQEDSAVYLCASSLERAGEGGTQYFGPGTRLTVL.

The chain is built from TRBV3-1 (or the pseudogene TRBV3-2) and TRBJ2-5; 8 positions agree with TRBD2. The V gene end was trimmed by 4 bases and the J gene end by 4 bases; junction bases not matched to a gene: 8. This CDR3 has 15 amino acids. From germline, CDR1 is LGHDT and CDR2 YNNKEL (reference sequence). Here the CDR3 reads CASSLSSGGTETQYF. The DNA of the CDR3 is TGTGCCAGCAGCCTTTCCAGCGGGGGTACAGAGACCCAGTACTTC.

V usage is TRBV4-2 and J usage is TRBJ2-2; 8 nucleotides agree with TRBD2. Trimming took 0 bases from V and 7 from J; bases not matched to a gene: 10. CDR3 size: 17 residues. Per germline, CDR1 LGHNA and CDR2 YNFKEQ. The CDR3 bases are TGTGCCAGCAGCCAAGAGGACCGGGGGGGCGTCGGCGGGGAGCTGTTTTTT. This codes for CASSQEDRGGVGGELFF.

The chain carries TRBV6-5 and TRBJ1-1; 8 bases agree with TRBD1. CDR3 length equals 16 residues. Germline CDR1 and CDR2: MNHEY and SVGAGI. The junction had 8 bases not matched to a gene; V was cut back by 2 bases and J by 3 bases. CDR3 sequence: CASSYGQGSRDTEAFF. The CDR3 DNA reads as TGTGCCAGCAGTTACGGACAGGGAAGTAGGGACACTGAAGCTTTCTTT.

A single count supports this clone. The chain's CDR3 is CASSLRGANTGELFF. The CDR3 coding sequence is TGTGCCAGCAGCTTGAGAGGCGCGAACACCGGGGAGCTGTTTTTT. The chain uses TRBV7-6 and TRBJ2-2, with D unresolved. From germline, CDR1 is SGHVS and CDR2 FNYEAQ. The CDR3 is 15 residues long. V lost 3 bases, J lost 0 bases, and 8 bases lay in between.

V and J are TRBV24-1 and TRBJ1-2; TRBD1 agrees at 9 bases. The V gene's germline CDR1 is KGHDR and CDR2 SFDVKD. The CDR3 loop spans 17 amino acids. The V and J ends lost 4 bases and 0 bases, in that order; junction bases with no gene match: 8. Here the CDR3 reads CATSEWDREVPNYGYTF. Written as DNA, the CDR3 is TGTGCCACCAGTGAGTGGGACAGGGAAGTCCCTAACTATGGCTACACCTTC.

The gene calls are TRBV11-2 and TRBJ2-7, with D possibly TRBD2 on 5 matching bases. Per germline, CDR1 SGHAT and CDR2 FQNNGV. The length of the CDR3 is 15 residues. Trimming cost V 2 bases and J 2 bases, with 13 bases left between them. The CDR3 nucleotides read TGTGCCAGCAGCTTATCGGGGTCTGCCACCTACGAGCAGTACTTC. It translates to CASSLSGSATYEQYF.

The chain is built from TRBV5-4 and TRBJ2-7, with D tentatively TRBD2 (7 bases). Trimming took 0 bases from V and 0 from J, leaving 13 bases between them. The CDR3 is 16 amino acids. Germline V lookup: CDR1 SGHNT, CDR2 YYREEE (reference sequence). CDR3 in amino acids: CASSLGEGTLSYEQYF. The CDR3 DNA reads as TGTGCCAGCAGCTTGGGGGAGGGGACACTCTCCTACGAGCAGTACTTC.

This clone turned up a few times. The chain recombines TRBV4-2 with TRBJ1-2; TRBD1 agrees at 8 bases. The CDR3 covers 16 residues. Germline V gene sequence: CDR1 LGHNA, CDR2 YNFKEQ. V trimming: 0 bases; J trimming: 4 bases; junction bases outside the gene matches: 7. The CDR3 here is CASSQDLQGVAYGYTF. CDR3 sequence (DNA): TGTGCCAGCAGCCAAGATCTACAGGGGGTCGCCTATGGCTACACCTTC.

The chain combines TRBV4-1 with TRBJ1-1, with a weak D call TRBD1 (6 bases). Trimming shortened V by 1 base and J by 3 bases, and 9 bases separated the two germline ends. CDR3 length: 14 amino acids. Germline assignment: CDR1 MGHRA and CDR2 YSYEKL. CDR3 loop: CASSQVDRHTEAFF. The CDR3 DNA follows: TGCGCCAGCAGCCAAGTGGACAGACACACTGAAGCTTTCTTT.

V gene TRBV18 combines with J gene TRBJ1-6; 10 nucleotides line up with TRBD1. Germline lookup yields CDR1 KGHSH and CDR2 LQKENI. The CDR3 has 15 amino acids. The trim removed 3 bases at V and 7 bases at J, leaving 3 bases unmatched. CDR3 DNA sequence: TGTGCCAGCTCACCCCCGGGACAGGGGAATTCACCCCTCCACTTT. Translation gives CASSPPGQGNSPLHF.